Each of the 3 T cell receptor beta chains below was sequenced from the same sample in a study of blood T cells in healthy people across ages. The authors ran a second PCR of about 7 to 12 cycles using a sample-barcoded 5' primer and a J-beta primer mix. One entry per CDR3 protein, called by TCRdb with MiXCR from the 5' RACE reads. The sample has around 1.5 million distinct CDR3 sequences; roughly 59% are singletons. The sample comprised blood. The receptors derive from a man younger than 35 in good health.

The chain is built from TRBV4-1 and TRBJ2-7; TRBD2 might be the D (6 bases). The CDR3 totals 14 residues. V gave up 3 bases and J gave up 3 bases, with 12 bases separating them. Looked up from germline, CDR1 is MGHRA and CDR2 is YSYEKL. Here the CDR3 reads CASSHFNGSYEQYF. The CDR3 coding sequence is TGCGCCAGCAGCCACTTTAACGGGAGCTACGAGCAGTACTTC.

CDR3 nucleotides: TGTGCCAGCAGATCACTAGCGGGAGGTTACAATGAGCAGTTCTTC. Translated, it gives CASRSLAGGYNEQFF. The gene calls are TRBV12-3 or TRBV12-4 and TRBJ2-1; 12 bases line up with TRBD2. Unmatched junction bases numbered 4, after V lost 6 bases and J lost 4 bases. The CDR3 length is 15 residues.

The chain employs TRBV4-1 and TRBJ2-7; 7 bases align to TRBD2. The CDR3 has 15 amino acids. The trim removed 1 base at V and 1 base at J, leaving 4 bases unmatched. The germline gives CDR1 MGHRA, CDR2 YSYEKL. CDR3 coding DNA: TGCGCCAGCAGCCAAGGTCGGGGACTATCCTACGAGCAGTACTTC. Translation gives CASSQGRGLSYEQYF.